This TCR beta chain was sequenced for a study of blood T cell repertoires in COVID-19. The junction had 8 bases not matched to a gene; V was cut back by 2 bases and J by 5 bases. CDR1 KGHDR and CDR2 SFDVKD come from the germline V gene. The CDR3 contains 16 residues. Using immunoSEQ multiplex PCR, the repertoire was profiled, and TCRdb retains in-frame clones only, with some absent. Of 270,000 or so clones listed, around nine tenths are singletons. The source material was peripheral blood. The receptor was isolated from a man aged 40-55 years with active or convalescent COVID-19. The chain joins TRBV24-1 to TRBJ2-1; 7 bases agree with TRBD2. Here the CDR3 DNA reads TGTGCCACCAGTGATTCAAGAGCGGGGAACCACAATGAGCAGTTCTTC. Translating it yields CATSDSRAGNHNEQFF.